This T cell receptor beta chain emerged from a study of human T cells and chemical hapten exposure. Study-wide findings and caveats: The donor cohort had alopecia, so its immune response may not match that of healthy people.

TCRdb re-called the RACE reads through MiXCR, storing one row per CDR3 protein. The sample has roughly 32,000 distinct CDR3 sequences, 5.5% to 6.5% seen once. This clonotype was seen at least ten times. Its antigen is still unknown. Germline V gene data show CDR1 as LGHDT and CDR2 as YNNKEL (reference sequence). The CDR3 has 13 amino acids. The V gene end was trimmed by 2 bases and the J gene end by 7 bases; junction bases not matched to a gene: 3. Time point noted: patch test 3, about 24 weeks after DPC sensitization. The treatment was: therapeutic diphenylcyclopropenone sensitization with weekly scalp DPC.

Source: whole blood, taken in connection with sensitization to the hapten diphenylcyclopropenone (DPC). This receptor was identified in a man aged 25 to 40 with alopecia areata. Some clones in this sample may be carry-over from other donors' samples. V gene TRBV3-1 combines with J gene TRBJ1-1; TRBD1 matches at 8 bases. CDR3 DNA: TGTGCCAGCAGCCAACAGGGGGCAGGTGAAGCTTTCTTT. Encoded protein: CASSQQGAGEAFF.